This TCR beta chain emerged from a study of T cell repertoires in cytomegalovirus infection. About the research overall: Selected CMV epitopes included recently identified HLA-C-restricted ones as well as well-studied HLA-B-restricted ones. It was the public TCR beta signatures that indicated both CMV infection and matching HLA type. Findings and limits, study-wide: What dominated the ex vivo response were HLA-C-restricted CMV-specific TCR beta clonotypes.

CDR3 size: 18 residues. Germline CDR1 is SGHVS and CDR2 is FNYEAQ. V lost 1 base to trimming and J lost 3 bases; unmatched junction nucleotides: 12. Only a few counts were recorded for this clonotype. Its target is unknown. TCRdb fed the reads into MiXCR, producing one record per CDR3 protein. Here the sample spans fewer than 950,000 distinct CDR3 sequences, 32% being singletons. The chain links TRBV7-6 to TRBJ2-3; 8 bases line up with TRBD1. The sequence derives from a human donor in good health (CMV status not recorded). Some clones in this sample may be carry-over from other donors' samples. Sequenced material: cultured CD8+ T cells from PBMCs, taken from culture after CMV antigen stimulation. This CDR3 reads CASSLGVRGQVYTDTQYF. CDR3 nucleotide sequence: TGTGCCAGCAGCTTAGGTGTGAGGGGACAGGTTTATACAGATACGCAGTATTTT.